The present entry profiles one T cell receptor beta chain with its context. Each exposed participant met a COVID-19 case in the 2 weeks preceding study entry. The protocol was immunoSEQ multiplex PCR, while the TCRdb copy is restricted to in-frame clones and leaves out a portion. This repertoire shows around 400,000 clones, about 88% found once; its top ten account for approximately 1.5%. The sample is drawn from a study of blood T cell repertoires in COVID-19. Sequencing was carried out using PBMCs or T cells enriched from blood (not recorded which). The sequence came from a woman under 30 who had been exposed to COVID-19.

CDR3 coding DNA: TGCGCCAGCAGTGTACTCGGGGGACCCTACGAGCAGTACTTC. Its protein is CASSVLGGPYEQYF. The J gene is TRBJ2-7, the V gene TRBV10-1; D might be TRBD2 (6 bases). CDR1 WNHNN and CDR2 SYGVQD come from the germline V gene (reference sequence). The CDR3 consists of 14 residues. V shed 4 bases and J shed 2 bases, with 12 bases lying between them.